The T cell receptor (beta chain) described here comes from a study of T cells in Graves' hyperthyroidism and ophthalmopathy. Study-wide context: Blood from the periphery was taken at initial diagnosis, before any treatment.

The study enrolled patients aged 18 to 65 with newly diagnosed hyperthyroidism of under 2 months' duration. Researchers barred patients who had uncontrolled infection, other autoimmune disease, pregnancy or lactation. Isolation of PBMCs was performed on 8.5 to 10 ml fresh peripheral blood. This CDR3 has 16 amino acids. V was pared by 3 bases and J by 4 bases, with 4 bases of the junction left unmatched. CDR1 and CDR2 (germline): LNHDA, SQIVND (reference sequence). There were TCR beta CDR3 regions amplified from RNA transcripts. The HTBI set primed first-round TCR CDR3 RT-PCR. TCRdb passed the multiplex PCR reads through MiXCR, listing each CDR3 protein once. The table has hundreds of thousands of distinct CDR3 sequences, 15% to 18% seen once.

The sequence came from a woman aged 18-29 years with Graves' hyperthyroidism. The source material was blood. V gene TRBV19 combines with J gene TRBJ1-3; 12 bases are shared with TRBD1. CDR3 coding DNA: TGTGCCAGTAGTATCGGGGACAGGGGGCTCGGAAACACCATATATTTT. This sequence encodes CASSIGDRGLGNTIYF.